Listed here is a single T cell receptor (beta chain). V was clipped by 2 bases and J by 7 bases, with 15 bases between them. The V gene's germline CDR1 is SGHRS and CDR2 YFSETQ. This CDR3 has 14 residues. Profiling relied on immunoSEQ multiplex PCR, and the TCRdb table lists in-frame clones only, not all of them. In the table there are fewer than 250,000 clones, over 80% of which are singletons. The source of the sample is a study of blood T cell repertoires in COVID-19. The wider study: PBMCs, B-cell-depleted T cells, or T cells provided the cDNA or gDNA that made up the material.

The chain joins TRBV5-1 to TRBJ1-1, with a tentative D call TRBD1 (5 bases). The origin of this receptor is a woman aged 55 to 70 with active or convalescent COVID-19. The specimen was peripheral blood. The CDR3 is CASSLRGGTVEAFF. CDR3 DNA: TGCGCCAGCAGCTTAAGGGGCGGGACGGTTGAAGCTTTCTTT.